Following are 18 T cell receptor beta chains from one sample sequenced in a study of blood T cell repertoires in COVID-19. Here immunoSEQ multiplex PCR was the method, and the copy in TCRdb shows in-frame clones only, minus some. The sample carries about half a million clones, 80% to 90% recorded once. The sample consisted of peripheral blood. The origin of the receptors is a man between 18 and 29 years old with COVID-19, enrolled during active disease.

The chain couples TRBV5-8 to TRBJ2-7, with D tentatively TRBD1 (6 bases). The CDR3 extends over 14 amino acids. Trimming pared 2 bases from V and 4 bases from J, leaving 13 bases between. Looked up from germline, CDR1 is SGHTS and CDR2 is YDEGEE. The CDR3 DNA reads TGTGCCAGCAGCTTAGGGCAGGGGAGTTACGAGCAGTACTTC. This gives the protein CASSLGQGSYEQYF. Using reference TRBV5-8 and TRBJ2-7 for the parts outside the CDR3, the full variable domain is EAGVTQSPTHLIKTRGQQATLRCSPISGHTSVYWYQQALGLGLQFLLWYDEGEERNRGNFPPRFSGRQFPNYSSELNVNALELEDSALYLCASSLGQGSYEQYFGPGTRLTVT.

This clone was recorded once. Here the CDR3 DNA reads TGTGCCAGCAGCCCCCGGGAATCGGGGACCCAGTACTTC. Its translation is CASSPRESGTQYF. V gene TRBV12-3 or TRBV12-4 combines with J gene TRBJ2-5, with D tentatively TRBD2 (5 bases). This CDR3 spans 13 amino acids. Trimming shortened V by 6 bases and J by 7 bases, and 15 bases separated the two germline ends.

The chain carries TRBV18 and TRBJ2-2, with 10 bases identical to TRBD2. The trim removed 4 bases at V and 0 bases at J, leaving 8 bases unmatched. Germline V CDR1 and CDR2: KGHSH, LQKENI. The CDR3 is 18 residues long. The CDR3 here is CASSLFTSGTTNTGELFF. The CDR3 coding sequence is TGTGCCAGCTCACTTTTCACTAGCGGGACCACGAACACCGGGGAGCTGTTTTTT.

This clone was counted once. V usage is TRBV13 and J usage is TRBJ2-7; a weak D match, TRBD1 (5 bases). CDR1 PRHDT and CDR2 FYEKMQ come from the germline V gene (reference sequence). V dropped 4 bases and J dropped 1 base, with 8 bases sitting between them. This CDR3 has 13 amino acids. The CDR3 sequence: CASSSPGSYEQYF. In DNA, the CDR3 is TGTGCCAGCAGCTCTCCAGGGTCCTACGAGCAGTACTTC.

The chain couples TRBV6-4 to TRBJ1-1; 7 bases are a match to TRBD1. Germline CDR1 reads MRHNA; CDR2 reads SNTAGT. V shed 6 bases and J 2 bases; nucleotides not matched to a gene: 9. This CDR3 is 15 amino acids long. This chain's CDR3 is CASRDRQGVNTEAFF. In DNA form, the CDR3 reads TGTGCCAGCAGGGACAGACAGGGAGTCAACACTGAAGCTTTCTTT.

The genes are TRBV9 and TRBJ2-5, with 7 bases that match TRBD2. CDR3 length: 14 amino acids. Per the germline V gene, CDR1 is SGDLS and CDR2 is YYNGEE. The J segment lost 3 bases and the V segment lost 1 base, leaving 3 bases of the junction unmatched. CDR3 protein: CASSVWEGEETQYF. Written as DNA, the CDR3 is TGTGCCAGCAGCGTATGGGAGGGAGAAGAGACCCAGTACTTC.

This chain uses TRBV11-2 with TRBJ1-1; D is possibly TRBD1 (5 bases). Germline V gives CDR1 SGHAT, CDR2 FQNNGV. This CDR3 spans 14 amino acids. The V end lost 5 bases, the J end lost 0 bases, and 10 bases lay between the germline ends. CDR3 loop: CASSPQTVNTEAFF. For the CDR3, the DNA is TGTGCCAGCAGCCCACAGACAGTGAACACTGAAGCTTTCTTT.

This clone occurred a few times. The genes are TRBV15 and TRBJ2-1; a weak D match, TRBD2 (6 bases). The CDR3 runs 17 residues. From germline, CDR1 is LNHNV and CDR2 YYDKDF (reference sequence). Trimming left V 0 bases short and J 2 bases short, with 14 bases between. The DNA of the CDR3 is TGTGCCACCAGCAGAGATCGGCGCGGGGCTACCTACAATGAGCAGTTCTTC. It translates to CATSRDRRGATYNEQFF.

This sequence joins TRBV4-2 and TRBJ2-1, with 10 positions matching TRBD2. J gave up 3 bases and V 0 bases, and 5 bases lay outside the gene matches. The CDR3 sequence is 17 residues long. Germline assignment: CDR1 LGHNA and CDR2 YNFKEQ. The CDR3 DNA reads TGTGCCAGCAGCCAAGATACTAGCGGGACGATCTACAATGAGCAGTTCTTC. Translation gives CASSQDTSGTIYNEQFF.

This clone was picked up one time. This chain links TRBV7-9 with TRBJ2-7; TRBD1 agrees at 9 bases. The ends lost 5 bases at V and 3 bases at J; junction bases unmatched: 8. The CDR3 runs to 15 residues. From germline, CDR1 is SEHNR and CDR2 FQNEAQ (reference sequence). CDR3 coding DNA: TGTGCCAGCAGCCAGGCCGGGACAGGGATCTACGAGCAGTACTTC. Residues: CASSQAGTGIYEQYF. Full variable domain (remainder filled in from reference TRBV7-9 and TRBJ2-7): DTGVSQNPRHKITKRGQNVTFRCDPISEHNRLYWYRQTLGQGPEFLTYFQNEAQLEKSRLLSDRFSAERPKGSFSTLEIQRTEQGDSAMYLCASSQAGTGIYEQYFGPGTRLTVT.

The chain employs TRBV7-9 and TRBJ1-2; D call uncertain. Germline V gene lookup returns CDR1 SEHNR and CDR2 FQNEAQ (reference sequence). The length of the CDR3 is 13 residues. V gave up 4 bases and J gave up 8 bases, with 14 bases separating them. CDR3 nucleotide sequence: TGTGCCAGCAGCTCCCTCCCTCAGGTCGGCTACACCTTC. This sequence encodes CASSSLPQVGYTF.

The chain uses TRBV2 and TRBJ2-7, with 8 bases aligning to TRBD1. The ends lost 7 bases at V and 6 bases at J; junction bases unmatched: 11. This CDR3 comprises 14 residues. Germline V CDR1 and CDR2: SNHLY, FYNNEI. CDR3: CASTLTGVGAEQYF. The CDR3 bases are TGTGCCAGCACCCTGACAGGGGTGGGGGCCGAGCAGTACTTC.

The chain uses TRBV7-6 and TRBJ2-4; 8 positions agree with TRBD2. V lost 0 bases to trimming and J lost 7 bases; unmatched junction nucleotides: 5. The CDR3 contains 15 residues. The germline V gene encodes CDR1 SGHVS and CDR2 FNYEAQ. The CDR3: CASSLAAGGLNIQYF. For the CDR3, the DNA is TGTGCCAGCAGCTTAGCTGCGGGGGGATTGAACATTCAGTACTTC. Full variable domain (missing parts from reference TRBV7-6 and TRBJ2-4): GAGVSQSPRYKVTKRGQDVALRCDPISGHVSLYWYRQALGQGPEFLTYFNYEAQQDKSGLPNDRFSAERPEGSISTLTIQRTEQRDSAMYRCASSLAAGGLNIQYFGAGTRLSVL.

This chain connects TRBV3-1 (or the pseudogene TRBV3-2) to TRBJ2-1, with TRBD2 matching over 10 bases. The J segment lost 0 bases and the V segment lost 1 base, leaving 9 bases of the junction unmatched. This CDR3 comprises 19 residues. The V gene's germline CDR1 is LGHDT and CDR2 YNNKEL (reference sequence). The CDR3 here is CASSQGVSGGYSSYNEQFF. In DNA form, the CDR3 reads TGTGCCAGCAGCCAAGGGGTTAGCGGGGGGTATAGCTCCTACAATGAGCAGTTCTTC.

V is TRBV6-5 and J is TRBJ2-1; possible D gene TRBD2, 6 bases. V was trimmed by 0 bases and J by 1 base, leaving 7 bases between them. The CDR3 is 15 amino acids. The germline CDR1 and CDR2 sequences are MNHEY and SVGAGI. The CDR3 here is CASSYSAGSYNEQFF. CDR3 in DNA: TGTGCCAGCAGTTACTCCGCGGGGTCCTACAATGAGCAGTTCTTC.

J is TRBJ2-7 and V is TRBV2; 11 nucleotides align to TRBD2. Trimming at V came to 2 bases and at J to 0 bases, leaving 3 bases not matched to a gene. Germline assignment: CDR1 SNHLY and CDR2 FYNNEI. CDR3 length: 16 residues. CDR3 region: CASSETGTSGSYEQYF. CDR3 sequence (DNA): TGTGCCAGCAGTGAAACCGGGACTAGCGGCTCCTACGAGCAGTACTTC.

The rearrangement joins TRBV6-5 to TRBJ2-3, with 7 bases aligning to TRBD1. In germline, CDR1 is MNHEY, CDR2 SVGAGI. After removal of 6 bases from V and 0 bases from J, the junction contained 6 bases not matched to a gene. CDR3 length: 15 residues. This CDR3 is CASRPRGPSTDTQYF. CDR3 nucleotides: TGTGCCAGCAGGCCTAGGGGGCCTAGCACAGATACGCAGTATTTT.

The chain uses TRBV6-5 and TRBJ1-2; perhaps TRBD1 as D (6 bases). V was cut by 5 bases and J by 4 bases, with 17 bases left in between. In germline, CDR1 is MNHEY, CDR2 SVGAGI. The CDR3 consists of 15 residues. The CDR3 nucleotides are TGTGCCAGCAGTATGCGGTCGGGGGGCATCTATGGCTACACCTTC. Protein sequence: CASSMRSGGIYGYTF.